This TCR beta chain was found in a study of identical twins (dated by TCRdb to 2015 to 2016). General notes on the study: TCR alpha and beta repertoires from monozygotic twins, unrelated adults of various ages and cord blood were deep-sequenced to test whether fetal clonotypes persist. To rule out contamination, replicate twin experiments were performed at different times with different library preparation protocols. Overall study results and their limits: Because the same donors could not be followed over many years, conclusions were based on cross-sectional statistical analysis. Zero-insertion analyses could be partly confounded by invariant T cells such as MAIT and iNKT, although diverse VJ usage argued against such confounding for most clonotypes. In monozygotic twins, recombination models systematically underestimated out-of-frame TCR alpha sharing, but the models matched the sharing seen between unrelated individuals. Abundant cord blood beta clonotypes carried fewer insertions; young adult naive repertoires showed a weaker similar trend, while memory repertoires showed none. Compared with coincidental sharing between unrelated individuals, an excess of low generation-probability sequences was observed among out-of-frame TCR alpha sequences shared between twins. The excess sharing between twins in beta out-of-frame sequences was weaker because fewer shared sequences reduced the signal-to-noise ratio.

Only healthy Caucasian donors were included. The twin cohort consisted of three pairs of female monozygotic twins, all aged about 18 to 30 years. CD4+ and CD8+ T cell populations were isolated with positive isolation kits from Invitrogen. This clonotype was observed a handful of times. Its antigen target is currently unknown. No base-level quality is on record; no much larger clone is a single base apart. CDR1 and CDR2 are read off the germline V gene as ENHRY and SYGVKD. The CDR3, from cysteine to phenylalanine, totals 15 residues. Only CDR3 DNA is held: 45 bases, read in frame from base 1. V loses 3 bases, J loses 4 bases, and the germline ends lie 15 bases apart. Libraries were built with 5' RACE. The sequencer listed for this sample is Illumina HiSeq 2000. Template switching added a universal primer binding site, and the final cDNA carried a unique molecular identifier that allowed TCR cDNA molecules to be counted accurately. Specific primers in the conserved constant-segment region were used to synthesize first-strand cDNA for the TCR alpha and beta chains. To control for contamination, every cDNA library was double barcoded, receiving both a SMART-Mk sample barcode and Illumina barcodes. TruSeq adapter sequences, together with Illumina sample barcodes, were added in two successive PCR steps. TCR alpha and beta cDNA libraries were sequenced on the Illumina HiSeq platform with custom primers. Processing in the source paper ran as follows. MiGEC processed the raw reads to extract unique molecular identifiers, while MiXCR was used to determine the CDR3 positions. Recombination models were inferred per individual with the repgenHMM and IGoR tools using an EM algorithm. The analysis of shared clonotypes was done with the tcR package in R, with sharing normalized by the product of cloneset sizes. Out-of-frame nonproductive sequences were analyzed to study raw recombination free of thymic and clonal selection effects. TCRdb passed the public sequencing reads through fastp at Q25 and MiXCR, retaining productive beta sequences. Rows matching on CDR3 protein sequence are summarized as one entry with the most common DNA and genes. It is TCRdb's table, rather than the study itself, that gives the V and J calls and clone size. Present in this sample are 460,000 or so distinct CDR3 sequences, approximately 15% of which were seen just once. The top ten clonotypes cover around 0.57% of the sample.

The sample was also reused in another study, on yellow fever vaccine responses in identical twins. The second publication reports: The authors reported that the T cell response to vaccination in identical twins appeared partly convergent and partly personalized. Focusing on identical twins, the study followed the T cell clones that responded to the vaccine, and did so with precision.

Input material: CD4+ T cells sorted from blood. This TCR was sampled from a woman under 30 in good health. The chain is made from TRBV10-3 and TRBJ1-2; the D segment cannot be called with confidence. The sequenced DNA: TGTGCCATCAGTGAAAAAGGTGGTTTAGGCTATGGCTACACCTTC. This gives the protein CAISEKGGLGYGYTF.